The T cell receptor beta chain under discussion was sequenced for a study of response to subunit inactivated influenza vaccine. This clonotype was recorded a few times. Its antigen is unidentified. Study-wide findings and caveats: Every seasonal influenza vaccination brings in few new T cells, the authors suggested.

There are 16 residues in the CDR3. V trimming: 5 bases; J trimming: 4 bases; junction bases outside the gene matches: 8. TCRdb processed the RT-PCR reads anew with MiXCR; each CDR3 protein has one entry. The sample shows roughly 570,000 distinct CDR3 sequences, approximately 14% of them seen only once. The sample consisted of PBMCs from blood, taken 11 to 12 days after vaccination. This chain connects TRBV12-3 or TRBV12-4 to TRBJ2-2, with 9 positions matching TRBD2. The sequence was obtained from a man between 50 and 59 years old who received an inactivated influenza vaccine. The CDR3 DNA is TGTGCCAGCAGTATCAGCGGGAGGCCCGGCACCGGGGAGCTGTTTTTT. Translated, it gives CASSISGRPGTGELFF.